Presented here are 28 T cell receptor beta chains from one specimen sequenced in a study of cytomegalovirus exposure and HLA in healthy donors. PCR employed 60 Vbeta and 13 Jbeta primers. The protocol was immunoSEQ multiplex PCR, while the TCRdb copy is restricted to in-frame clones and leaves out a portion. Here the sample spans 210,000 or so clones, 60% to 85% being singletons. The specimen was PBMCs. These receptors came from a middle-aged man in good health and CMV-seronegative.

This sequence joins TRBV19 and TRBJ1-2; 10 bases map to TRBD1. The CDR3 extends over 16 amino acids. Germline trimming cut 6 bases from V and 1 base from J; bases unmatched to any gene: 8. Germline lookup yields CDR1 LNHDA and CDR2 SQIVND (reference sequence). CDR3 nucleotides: TGTGCCAGTAGCAGACTGGGACAGGGGAATAACTATGGCTACACCTTC. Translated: CASSRLGQGNNYGYTF.

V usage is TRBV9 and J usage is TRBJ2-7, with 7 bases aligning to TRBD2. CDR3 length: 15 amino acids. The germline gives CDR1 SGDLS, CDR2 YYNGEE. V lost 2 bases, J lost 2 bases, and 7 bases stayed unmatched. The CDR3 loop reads CASSVEAGAAYEQYF. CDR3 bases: TGTGCCAGCAGCGTGGAGGCGGGAGCGGCCTACGAGCAGTACTTC.

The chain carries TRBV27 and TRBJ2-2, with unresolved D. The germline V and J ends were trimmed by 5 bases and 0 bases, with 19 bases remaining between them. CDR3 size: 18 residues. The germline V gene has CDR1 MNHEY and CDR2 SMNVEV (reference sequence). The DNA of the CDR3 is TGTGCCAGCAGTCTCTCCTTTTATATCGGTACGAACACCGGGGAGCTGTTTTTT. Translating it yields CASSLSFYIGTNTGELFF.

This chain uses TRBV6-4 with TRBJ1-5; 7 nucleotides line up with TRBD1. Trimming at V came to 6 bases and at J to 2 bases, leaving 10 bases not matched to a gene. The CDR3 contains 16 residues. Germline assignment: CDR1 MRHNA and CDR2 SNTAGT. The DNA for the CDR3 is TGTGCCAGCAGCCAGACAGGGTATGGCGGCAATCAGCCCCAGCATTTT. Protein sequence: CASSQTGYGGNQPQHF.

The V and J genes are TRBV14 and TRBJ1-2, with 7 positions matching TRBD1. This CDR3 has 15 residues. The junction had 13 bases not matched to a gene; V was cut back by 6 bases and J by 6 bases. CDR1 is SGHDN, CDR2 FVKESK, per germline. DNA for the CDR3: TGTGCCAGCAGACCCTACAGGGGCGCGTCCCATGGCTACACCTTC. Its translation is CASRPYRGASHGYTF. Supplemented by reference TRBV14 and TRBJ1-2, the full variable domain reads EAGVTQFPSHSVIEKGQTVTLRCDPISGHDNLYWYRRVMGKEIKFLLHFVKESKQDESGMPNNRFLAERTGGTYSTLKVQPAELEDSGVYFCASRPYRGASHGYTFGSGTRLTVV.

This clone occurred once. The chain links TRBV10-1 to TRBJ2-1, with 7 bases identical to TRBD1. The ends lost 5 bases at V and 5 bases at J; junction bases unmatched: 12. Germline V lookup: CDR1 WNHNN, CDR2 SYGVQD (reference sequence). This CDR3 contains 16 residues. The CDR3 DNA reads TGCGCCAGCAGTCACCGGGACAGAGGGCGACACAATGAGCAGTTCTTC. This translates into CASSHRDRGRHNEQFF.

This CDR3 reads CASRGGDVAKNIQYF. The DNA of the CDR3 is TGCGCCAGCAGAGGGGGGGATGTAGCCAAAAACATTCAGTACTTC. V gene TRBV5-1 combines with J gene TRBJ2-4; a weak D match, TRBD2 (7 bases). CDR1 is SGHRS and CDR2 is YFSETQ in the germline V gene. The CDR3 is 15 residues long. V lost 5 bases to trimming and J lost 0 bases, with 12 bases between them.

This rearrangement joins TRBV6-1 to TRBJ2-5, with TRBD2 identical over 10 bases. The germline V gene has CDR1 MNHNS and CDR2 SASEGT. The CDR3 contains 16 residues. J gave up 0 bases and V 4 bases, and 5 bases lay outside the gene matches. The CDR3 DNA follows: TGTGCCAGCAGTGCCAGTAGCGGGGGGAACCAAGAGACCCAGTACTTC. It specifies CASSASSGGNQETQYF.

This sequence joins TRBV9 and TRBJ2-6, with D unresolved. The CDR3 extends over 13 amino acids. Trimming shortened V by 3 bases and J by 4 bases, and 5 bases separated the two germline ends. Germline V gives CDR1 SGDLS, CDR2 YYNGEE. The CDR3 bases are TGTGCCAGCAGCGCCTACGGGGCCAACGTCCTGACTTTC. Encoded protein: CASSAYGANVLTF.

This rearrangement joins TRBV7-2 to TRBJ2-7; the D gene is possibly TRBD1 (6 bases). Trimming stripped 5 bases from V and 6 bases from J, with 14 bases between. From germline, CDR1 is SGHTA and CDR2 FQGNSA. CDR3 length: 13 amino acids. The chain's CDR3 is CASSLQGYGEQYF. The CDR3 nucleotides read TGTGCCAGCAGCCTACAGGGATATGGCGAGCAGTACTTC.

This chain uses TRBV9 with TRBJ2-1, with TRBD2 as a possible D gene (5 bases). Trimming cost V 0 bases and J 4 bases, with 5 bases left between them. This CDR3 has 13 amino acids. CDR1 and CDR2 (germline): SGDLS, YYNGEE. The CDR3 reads CASSVAGYNEQFF. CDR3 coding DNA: TGTGCCAGCAGCGTAGCGGGGTACAATGAGCAGTTCTTC.

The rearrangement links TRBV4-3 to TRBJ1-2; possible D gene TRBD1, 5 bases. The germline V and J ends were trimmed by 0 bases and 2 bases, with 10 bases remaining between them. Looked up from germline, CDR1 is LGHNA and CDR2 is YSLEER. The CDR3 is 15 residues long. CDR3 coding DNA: TGCGCCAGCAGCCAAGAAAGGGGAGGAAACTATGGCTACACCTTC. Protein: CASSQERGGNYGYTF.

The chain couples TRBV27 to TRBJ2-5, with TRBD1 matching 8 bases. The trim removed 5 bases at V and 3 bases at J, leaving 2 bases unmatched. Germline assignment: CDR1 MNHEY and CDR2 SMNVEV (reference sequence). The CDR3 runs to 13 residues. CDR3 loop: CASSGQGEETQYF. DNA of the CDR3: TGTGCCAGCAGTGGACAGGGCGAAGAGACCCAGTACTTC.

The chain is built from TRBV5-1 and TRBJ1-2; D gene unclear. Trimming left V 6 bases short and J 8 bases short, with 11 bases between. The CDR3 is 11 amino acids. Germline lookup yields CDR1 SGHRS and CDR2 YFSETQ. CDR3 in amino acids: CASMEGGGYTF. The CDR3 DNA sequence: TGCGCCAGCATGGAGGGAGGGGGCTACACCTTC.

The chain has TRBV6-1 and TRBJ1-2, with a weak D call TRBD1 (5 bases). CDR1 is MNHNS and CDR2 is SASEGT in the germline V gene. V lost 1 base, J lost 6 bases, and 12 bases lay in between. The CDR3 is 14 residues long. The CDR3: CASSEVARANGYTF. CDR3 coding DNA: TGTGCCAGCAGTGAAGTCGCCAGGGCCAATGGCTACACCTTC.

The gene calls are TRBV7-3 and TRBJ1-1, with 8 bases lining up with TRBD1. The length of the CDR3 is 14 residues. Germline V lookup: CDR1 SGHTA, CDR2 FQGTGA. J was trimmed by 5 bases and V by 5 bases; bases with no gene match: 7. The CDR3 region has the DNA TGTGCCAGCAGCCTGACAGGGGATGGAACTGAAGCTTTCTTT. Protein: CASSLTGDGTEAFF.

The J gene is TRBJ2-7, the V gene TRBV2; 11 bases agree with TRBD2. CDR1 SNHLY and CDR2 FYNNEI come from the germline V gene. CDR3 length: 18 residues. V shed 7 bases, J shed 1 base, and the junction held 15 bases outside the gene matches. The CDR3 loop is CASIRLAGSRGESYEQYF. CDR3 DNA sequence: TGTGCCAGCATACGACTAGCGGGATCGAGGGGAGAGTCCTACGAGCAGTACTTC. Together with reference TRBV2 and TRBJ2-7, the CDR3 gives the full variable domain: EPEVTQTPSHQVTQMGQEVILRCVPISNHLYFYWYRQILGQKVEFLVSFYNNEISEKSEIFDDQFSVERPDGSNFTLKIRSTKLEDSAMYFCASIRLAGSRGESYEQYFGPGTRLTVT.

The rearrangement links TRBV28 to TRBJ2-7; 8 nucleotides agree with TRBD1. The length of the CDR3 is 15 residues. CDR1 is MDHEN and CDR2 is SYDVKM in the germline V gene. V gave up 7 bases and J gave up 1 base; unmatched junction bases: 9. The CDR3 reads CASIPRTGISYEQYF. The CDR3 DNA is TGTGCCAGCATCCCCAGGACAGGGATTTCCTACGAGCAGTACTTC.

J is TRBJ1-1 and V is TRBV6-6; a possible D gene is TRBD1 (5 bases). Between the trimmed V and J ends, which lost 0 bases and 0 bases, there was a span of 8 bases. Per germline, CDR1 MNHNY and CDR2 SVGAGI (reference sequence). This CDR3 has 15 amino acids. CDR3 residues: CASSYSTVMNTEAFF. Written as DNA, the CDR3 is TGTGCCAGCAGTTACTCGACAGTTATGAACACTGAAGCTTTCTTT.

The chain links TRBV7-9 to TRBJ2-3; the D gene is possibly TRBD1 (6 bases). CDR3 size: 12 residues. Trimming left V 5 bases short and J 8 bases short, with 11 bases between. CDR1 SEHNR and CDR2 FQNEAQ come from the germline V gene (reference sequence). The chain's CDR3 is CASSSTGTTQYF. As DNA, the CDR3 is TGTGCCAGCAGCAGCACAGGGACTACGCAGTATTTT.

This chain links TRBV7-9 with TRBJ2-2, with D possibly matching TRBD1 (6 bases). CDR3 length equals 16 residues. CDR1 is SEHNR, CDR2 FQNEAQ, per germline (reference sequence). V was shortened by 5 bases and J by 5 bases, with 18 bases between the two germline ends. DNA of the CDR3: TGTGCCAGCAGCACCTCCGACAGGAACCGAACCGGGGAGCTGTTTTTT. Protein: CASSTSDRNRTGELFF.

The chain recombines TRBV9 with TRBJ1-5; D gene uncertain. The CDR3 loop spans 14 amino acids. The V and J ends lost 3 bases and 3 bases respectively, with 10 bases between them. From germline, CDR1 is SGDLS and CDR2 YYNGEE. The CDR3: CASSAGDDNQPQHF. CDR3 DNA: TGTGCCAGCAGCGCCGGGGATGACAATCAGCCCCAGCATTTT.

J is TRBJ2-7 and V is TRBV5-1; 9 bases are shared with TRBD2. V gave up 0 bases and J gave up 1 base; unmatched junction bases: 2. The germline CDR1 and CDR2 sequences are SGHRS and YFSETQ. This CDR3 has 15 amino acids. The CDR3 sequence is CASSLVAGESYEQYF. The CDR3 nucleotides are TGCGCCAGCAGCTTGGTAGCGGGAGAGTCCTACGAGCAGTACTTC. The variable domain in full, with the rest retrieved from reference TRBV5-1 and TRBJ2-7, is KAGVTQTPRYLIKTRGQQVTLSCSPISGHRSVSWYQQTPGQGLQFLFEYFSETQRNKGNFPGRFSGRQFSNSRSEMNVSTLELGDSALYLCASSLVAGESYEQYFGPGTRLTVT.

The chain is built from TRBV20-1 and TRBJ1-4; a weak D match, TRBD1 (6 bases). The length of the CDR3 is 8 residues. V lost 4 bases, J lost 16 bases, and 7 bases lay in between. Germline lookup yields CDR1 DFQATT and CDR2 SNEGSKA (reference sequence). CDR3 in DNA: TGCAGTGCTAAAGGGGGGTTTTTT. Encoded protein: CSAKGGFF.

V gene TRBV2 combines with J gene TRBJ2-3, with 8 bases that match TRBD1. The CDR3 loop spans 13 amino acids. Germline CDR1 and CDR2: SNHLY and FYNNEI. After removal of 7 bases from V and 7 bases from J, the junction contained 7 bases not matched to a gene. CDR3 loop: CASKGTGGYTQYF. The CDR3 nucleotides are TGTGCCAGCAAAGGGACAGGAGGGTATACGCAGTATTTT.

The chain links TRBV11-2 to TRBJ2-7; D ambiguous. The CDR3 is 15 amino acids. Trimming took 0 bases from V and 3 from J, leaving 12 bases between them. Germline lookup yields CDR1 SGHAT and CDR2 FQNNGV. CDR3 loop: CASSLDQAFYYEQYF. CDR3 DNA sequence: TGTGCCAGCAGCTTAGATCAGGCGTTCTACTACGAGCAGTACTTC.

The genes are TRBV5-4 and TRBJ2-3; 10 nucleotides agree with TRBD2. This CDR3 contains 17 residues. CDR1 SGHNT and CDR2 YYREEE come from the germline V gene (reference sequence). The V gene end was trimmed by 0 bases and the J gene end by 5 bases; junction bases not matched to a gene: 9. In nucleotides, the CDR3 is TGTGCCAGCAGCTTGGGCGTTAGCGGGGGGCCTGGAGATACGCAGTATTTT. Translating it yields CASSLGVSGGPGDTQYF.

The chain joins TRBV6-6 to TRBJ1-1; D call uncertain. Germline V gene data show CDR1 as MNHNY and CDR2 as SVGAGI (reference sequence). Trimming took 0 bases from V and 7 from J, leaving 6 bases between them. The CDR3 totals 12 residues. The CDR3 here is CASSYSTGEAFF. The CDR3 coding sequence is TGTGCCAGCAGTTACTCGACGGGTGAAGCTTTCTTT.